The rows below give T cell receptor beta chains drawn from one sample of a study of OX40 agonist ivuxolimab in advanced cancers. Sequencing was performed with immunoSEQ multiplex PCR; in TCRdb, only in-frame clones are kept and a portion is missing. The sample contains tens of thousands of clones, 84% of which appear only once. The source material was CD4+ or CD8+ T cells sorted from blood, sampled in a trial of the OX40 agonist ivuxolimab. The receptor set was obtained from an adult with an advanced solid tumor such as melanoma, head and neck, liver or kidney cancer. Both conserved end residues are trimmed from each CDR3.

j_gene,v_gene,CDR3aa
TRBJ1-1,TRBV20-1,SAPLNTEAF
TRBJ1-5,TRBV28,ASSTELSNQPQH
TRBJ2-1,TRBV2,ASSEVGEQF
TRBJ1-1,TRBV19,ASSTIPNIGAF
TRBJ2-3,TRBV19,ASSMFVGTSTDTQY
TRBJ2-2,TRBV27,ASSFSAGAGELF
TRBJ1-1,TRBV5-6,ASSWTVPWSTEAF
TRBJ2-7,TRBV5-4,ASSTGQGGYEQY
TRBJ2-7,TRBV5-6,ASSNRGVSSYEQY
TRBJ1-2,TRBV14,ASSQDMGGNNGYT
TRBJ2-7,TRBV4-1,ASSYLFATARGSSYEQY
TRBJ2-1,TRBV30,AWSVSAGGNEQF
TRBJ2-7,TRBV5-1,ASSSPTSGTYEQY
TRBJ1-5,TRBV28,ASSLVSTLNQPQH
TRBJ2-5,TRBV6-1,ASLLGPQRETQY
TRBJ1-1,TRBV7-6,ASSEGVWTEAF
TRBJ1-5,TRBV4-2,ASSPTGLNQPQH
TRBJ2-1,TRBV6-5,ASSRLAGGYNEQF
TRBJ1-5,TRBV2,ASSSWPLSNQPQH
TRBJ2-3,TRBV27,ASSLEAPSGAPSTDTQY
TRBJ2-7,TRBV7-8,ASSLADSARTYEQY
TRBJ2-1,TRBV10-1,ASRQIAYNEQF
TRBJ2-3,TRBV4-3,ASSQDHGTSGTDTQY
TRBJ2-2,TRBV11-2,ASSFGQGNTGELF
TRBJ2-5,TRBV6-5,ASSYSGWETQY
TRBJ2-3,TRBV6-4,ASSPSGDSDTQY